What follows is one T cell receptor (beta chain) and its context. Its matching antigen is unknown. A much larger clonotype is one base distant, so this may be a read error. The missing conserved phenylalanine or tryptophan at the end of this CDR3 makes a read error likely. V lost 1 base and J 2 bases, leaving 20 bases between the germline ends. Per the germline V gene, CDR1 is SGHKS and CDR2 is YYEKEE (reference sequence). The CDR3 spans 18 residues. The researchers produced TCR beta cDNA from approximately 0.45 ug total RNA with a constant-region primer. Amplification in three nested multiplex PCR rounds with slightly modified ARM-PCR gave rise to TCR beta libraries. TRBV1-TRBV30 forward primers paired with a C-beta reverse primer were used in the first two PCR rounds, which ran about 11 cycles each. TCRdb re-called the multiplex PCR reads with MiXCR, one entry per CDR3 protein. The table lists 150,000 to 200,000 distinct CDR3 sequences, 65% of them singletons.

This record belongs to a study of tumor-infiltrating lymphocytes in primary liver carcinoma. Looking at the study overall: The study reported T1-T3 N0M0 tumors spanning 4.2 to 10 cm. Findings and limits, study-wide: Tumor region pairs showed greater overlap than either tumor-adjacent or tumor-blood pairs did. A significantly higher top-250-clone fraction was recorded for tumors than for blood (p = 0.039).

Germline DNA was also extracted, while the blood RNA originated from unsorted whole blood. Treatment-naive at the time, the patients had chronic HBV infection. V and J are TRBV5-5 and TRBJ2-3, with a weak D call TRBD2 (6 bases). The sequence derives from a woman in her fifties or sixties with primary liver carcinoma and hepatitis B virus infection. The material sequenced was peripheral blood. This CDR3 reads CASSLRGIGSYSTDTQYY. CDR3 coding DNA: TGTGCCAGCAGCTTGCGCGGGATAGGGTCCTACTCCACAGATACGCAGTATTAT.